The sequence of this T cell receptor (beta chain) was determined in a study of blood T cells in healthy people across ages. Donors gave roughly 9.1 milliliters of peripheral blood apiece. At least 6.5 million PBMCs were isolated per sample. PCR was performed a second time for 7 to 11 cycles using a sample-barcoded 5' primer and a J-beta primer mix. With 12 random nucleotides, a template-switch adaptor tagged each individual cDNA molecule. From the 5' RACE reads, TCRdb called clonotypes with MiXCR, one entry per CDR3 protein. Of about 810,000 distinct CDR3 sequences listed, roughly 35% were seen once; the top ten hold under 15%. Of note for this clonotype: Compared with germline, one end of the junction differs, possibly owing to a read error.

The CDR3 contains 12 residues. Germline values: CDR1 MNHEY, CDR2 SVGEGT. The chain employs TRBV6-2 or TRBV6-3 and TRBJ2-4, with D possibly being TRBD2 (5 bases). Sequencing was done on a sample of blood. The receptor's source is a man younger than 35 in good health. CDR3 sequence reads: CAGSSIRGIQYF. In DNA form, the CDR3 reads TGTGCCGGCAGTTCCATACGGGGCATTCAGTACTTC.